This T cell receptor (beta chain) comes out of a study of T cells in women clearing cervical HPV infection. The overall study: Control women cleared a single incident HPV16 infection within 12 months. Case blood was drawn when the lesion was first found; control blood after infection became undetectable. Study-wide results and caveats: Effector/memory and HPV-specific T cells were not isolated, and association timing is unknown.

In germline, CDR1 is MNHNS, CDR2 SASEGT. The CDR3 covers 15 residues. The data were produced by immunoSEQ multiplex PCR, yet TCRdb's version contains in-frame clones alone and is incomplete. The table lists roughly 47,000 clones, with 35% in the top ten. On this clone itself: What it binds is unknown. Read coverage stops 3 residues before the CDR3 terminus; the germline J gene supplies the remainder.

Specimen: blood buffy coat. The chain recombines TRBV6-1 with TRBJ2-3; TRBD1 matches 7 bases. The receptor was derived from a woman between 18 and 70 years old with a cervical HPV16 infection that either progressed to CIN3+ or cleared (not recorded which). Partial CDR3 DNA: TGTGCCAGCAGTGTCCGGACAGGCGACCAAGAGACG. Translation: CASSVRTGDQET. The whole CDR3 sequence is CASSVRTGDQETQYF.